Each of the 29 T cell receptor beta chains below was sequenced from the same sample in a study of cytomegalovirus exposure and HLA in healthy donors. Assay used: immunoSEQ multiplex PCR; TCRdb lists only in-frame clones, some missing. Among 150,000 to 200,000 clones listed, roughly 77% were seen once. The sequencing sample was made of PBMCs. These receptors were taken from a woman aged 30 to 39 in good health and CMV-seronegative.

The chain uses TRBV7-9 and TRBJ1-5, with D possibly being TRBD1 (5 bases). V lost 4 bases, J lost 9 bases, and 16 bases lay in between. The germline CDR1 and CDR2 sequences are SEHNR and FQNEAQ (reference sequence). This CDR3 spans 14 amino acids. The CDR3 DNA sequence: TGTGCCAGCAGCTCCACAGGTGGCGTTGGGCCCCAGCATTTT. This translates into CASSSTGGVGPQHF. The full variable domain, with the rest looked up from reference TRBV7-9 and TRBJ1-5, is DTGVSQNPRHKITKRGQNVTFRCDPISEHNRLYWYRQTLGQGPEFLTYFQNEAQLEKSRLLSDRFSAERPKGSFSTLEIQRTEQGDSAMYLCASSSTGGVGPQHFGDGTRLSIL.

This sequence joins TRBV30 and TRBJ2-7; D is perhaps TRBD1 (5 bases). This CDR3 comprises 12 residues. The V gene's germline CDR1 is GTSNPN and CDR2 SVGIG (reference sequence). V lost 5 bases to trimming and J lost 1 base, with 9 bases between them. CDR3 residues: CAWSTASYEQYF. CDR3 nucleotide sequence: TGTGCCTGGTCGACAGCGTCCTACGAGCAGTACTTC. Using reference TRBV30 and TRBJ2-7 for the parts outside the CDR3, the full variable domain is SQTIHQWPATLVQPVGSPLSLECTVEGTSNPNLYWYRQAAGRGLQLLFYSVGIGQISSEVPQNLSASRPQDRQFILSSKKLLLSDSGFYLCAWSTASYEQYFGPGTRLTVT.

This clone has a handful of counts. DNA for the CDR3: TGTGCCAGCAACCTCGATTTGTCCAGTGGACAAACAGGCCACGAGCAGTACTTC. Translated: CASNLDLSSGQTGHEQYF. The chain is built from TRBV28 and TRBJ2-7, with D possibly matching TRBD1 (5 bases). The germline V gene encodes CDR1 MDHEN and CDR2 SYDVKM. The CDR3 spans 18 residues. Trimming left V 7 bases short and J 5 bases short, with 30 bases between.

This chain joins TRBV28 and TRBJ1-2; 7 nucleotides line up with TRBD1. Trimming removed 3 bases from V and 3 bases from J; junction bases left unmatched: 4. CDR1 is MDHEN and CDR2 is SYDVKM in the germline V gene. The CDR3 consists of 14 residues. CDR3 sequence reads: CASSFAGQDYGYTF. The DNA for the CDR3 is TGTGCCAGCAGTTTCGCCGGACAGGACTATGGCTACACCTTC.

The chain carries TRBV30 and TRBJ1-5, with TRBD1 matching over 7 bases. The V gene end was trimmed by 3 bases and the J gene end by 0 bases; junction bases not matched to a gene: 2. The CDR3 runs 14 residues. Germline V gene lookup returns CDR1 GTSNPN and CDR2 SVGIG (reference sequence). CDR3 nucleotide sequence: TGTGCCTGGAGGGGACAGTATAGCAATCAGCCCCAGCATTTT. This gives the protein CAWRGQYSNQPQHF.

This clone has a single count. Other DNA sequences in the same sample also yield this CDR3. CDR3 in amino acids: CASSFGGIGNTIYF. Here the CDR3 DNA reads TGTGCCAGCAGTTTCGGGGGAATTGGAAACACCATATATTTT. V and J are TRBV6-5 and TRBJ1-3, with TRBD1 as a possible D gene (5 bases). CDR3 length: 14 amino acids. The germline CDR1 and CDR2 sequences are MNHEY and SVGAGI. The ends were cut back, 4 bases at V and 3 bases at J, with 10 bases in the middle.

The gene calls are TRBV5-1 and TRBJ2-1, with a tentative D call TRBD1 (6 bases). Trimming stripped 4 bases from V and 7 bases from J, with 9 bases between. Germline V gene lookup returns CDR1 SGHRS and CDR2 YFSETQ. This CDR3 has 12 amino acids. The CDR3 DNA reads TGCGCCAGCAGCGTCACAGGGAATGAGCAGTTCTTC. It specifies CASSVTGNEQFF.

The CDR3 sequence: CASSPSGTNSPYEQYF. For the CDR3, the DNA is TGTGCCAGCAGCCCTAGCGGGACTAATTCGCCCTACGAGCAGTACTTC. J is TRBJ2-7 and V is TRBV5-4, with 9 bases identical to TRBD2. This CDR3 spans 16 amino acids. V shed 4 bases and J 2 bases; nucleotides not matched to a gene: 10. Germline lookup yields CDR1 SGHNT and CDR2 YYREEE (reference sequence).

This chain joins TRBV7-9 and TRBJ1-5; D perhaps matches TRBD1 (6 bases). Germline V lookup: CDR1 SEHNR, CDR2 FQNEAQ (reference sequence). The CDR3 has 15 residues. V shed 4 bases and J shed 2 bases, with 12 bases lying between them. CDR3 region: CASSSQGYRNQPQHF. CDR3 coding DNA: TGTGCCAGCAGCTCGCAGGGGTACCGCAATCAGCCCCAGCATTTT.

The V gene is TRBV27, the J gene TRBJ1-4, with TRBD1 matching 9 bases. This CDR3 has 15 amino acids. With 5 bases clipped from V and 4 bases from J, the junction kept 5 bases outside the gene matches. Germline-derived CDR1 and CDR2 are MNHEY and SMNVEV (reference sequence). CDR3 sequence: CASSTGQGSNEKLFF. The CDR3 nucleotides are TGTGCCAGCAGTACAGGACAGGGGAGTAATGAAAAACTGTTTTTT.

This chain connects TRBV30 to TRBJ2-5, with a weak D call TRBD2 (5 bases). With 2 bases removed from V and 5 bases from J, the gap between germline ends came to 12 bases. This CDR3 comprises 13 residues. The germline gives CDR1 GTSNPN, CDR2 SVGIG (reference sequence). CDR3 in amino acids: CAWSKTIRETQYF. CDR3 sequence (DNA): TGTGCCTGGAGTAAGACTATAAGGGAGACCCAGTACTTC.

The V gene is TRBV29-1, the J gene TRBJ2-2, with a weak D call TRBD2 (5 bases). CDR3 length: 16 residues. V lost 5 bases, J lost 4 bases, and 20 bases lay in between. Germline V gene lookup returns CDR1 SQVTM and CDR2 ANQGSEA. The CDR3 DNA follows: TGCAGCGTTACGTCTGGTAACCGACTAACCACCGGGGAGCTGTTTTTT. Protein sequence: CSVTSGNRLTTGELFF.

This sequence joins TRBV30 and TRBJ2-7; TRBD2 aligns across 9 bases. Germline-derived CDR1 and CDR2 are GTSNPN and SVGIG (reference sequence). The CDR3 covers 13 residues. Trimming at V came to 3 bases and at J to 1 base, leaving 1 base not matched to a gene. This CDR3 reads CAWRSGRSYEQYF. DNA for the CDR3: TGTGCCTGGAGAAGCGGGAGGTCCTACGAGCAGTACTTC.

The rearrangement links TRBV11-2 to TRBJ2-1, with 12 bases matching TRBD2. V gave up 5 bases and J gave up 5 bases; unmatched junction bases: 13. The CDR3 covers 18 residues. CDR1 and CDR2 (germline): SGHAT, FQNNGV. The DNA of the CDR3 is TGTGCCAGCAGCGGAACTAGCGGGAGGACTATTAGGCACAATGAGCAGTTCTTC. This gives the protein CASSGTSGRTIRHNEQFF.

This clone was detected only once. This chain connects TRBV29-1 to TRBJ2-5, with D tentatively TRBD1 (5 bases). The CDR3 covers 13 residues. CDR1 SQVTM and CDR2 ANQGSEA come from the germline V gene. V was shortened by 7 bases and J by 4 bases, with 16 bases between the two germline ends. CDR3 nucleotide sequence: TGCAGCGAGGTCCGTGTAAGGGGAGAGACCCAGTACTTC. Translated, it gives CSEVRVRGETQYF. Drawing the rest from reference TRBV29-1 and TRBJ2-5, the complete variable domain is SAVISQKPSRDICQRGTSLTIQCQVDSQVTMMFWYRQQPGQSLTLIATANQGSEATYESGFVIDKFPISRPNLTFSTLTVSNMSPEDSSIYLCSEVRVRGETQYFGPGTRLLVL.

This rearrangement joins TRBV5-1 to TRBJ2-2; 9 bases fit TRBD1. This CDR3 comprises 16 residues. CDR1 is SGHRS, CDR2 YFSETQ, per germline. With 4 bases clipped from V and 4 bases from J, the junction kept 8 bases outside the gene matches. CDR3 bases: TGCGCCAGCAGCCCCCGGACAGGGGAGTTCACCGGGGAGCTGTTTTTT. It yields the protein CASSPRTGEFTGELFF. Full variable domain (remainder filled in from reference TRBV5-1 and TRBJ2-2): KAGVTQTPRYLIKTRGQQVTLSCSPISGHRSVSWYQQTPGQGLQFLFEYFSETQRNKGNFPGRFSGRQFSNSRSEMNVSTLELGDSALYLCASSPRTGEFTGELFFGEGSRLTVL.

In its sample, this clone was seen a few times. The CDR3 DNA sequence: TGTGCCAGCAGCGTTCCTTTGGGACAGGGTGGCTACACCTTC. It specifies CASSVPLGQGGYTF. The V gene is TRBV5-4, the J gene TRBJ1-2, with 9 bases aligning to TRBD1. V shed 4 bases and J 7 bases; nucleotides not matched to a gene: 8. CDR1 and CDR2 (germline): SGHNT, YYREEE (reference sequence). The CDR3 runs 14 residues.

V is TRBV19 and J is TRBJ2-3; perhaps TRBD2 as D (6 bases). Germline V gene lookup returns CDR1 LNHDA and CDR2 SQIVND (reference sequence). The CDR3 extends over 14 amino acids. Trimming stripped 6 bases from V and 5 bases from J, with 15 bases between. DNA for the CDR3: TGTGCCAGTAGCCCCTGGGGGGAAGGAGATACGCAGTATTTT. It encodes CASSPWGEGDTQYF.

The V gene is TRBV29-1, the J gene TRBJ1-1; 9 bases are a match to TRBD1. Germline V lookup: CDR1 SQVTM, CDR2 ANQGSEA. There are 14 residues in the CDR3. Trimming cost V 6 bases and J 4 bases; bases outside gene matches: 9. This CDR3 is CSVAGDRDFTEAFF. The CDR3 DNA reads TGCAGCGTGGCCGGGGACAGGGATTTCACTGAAGCTTTCTTT.

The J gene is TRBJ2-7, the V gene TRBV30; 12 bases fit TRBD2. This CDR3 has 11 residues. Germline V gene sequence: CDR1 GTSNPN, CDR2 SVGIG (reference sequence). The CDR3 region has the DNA TGTGCTGCGACTAGCGGGAGCGAGCAGTACTTC. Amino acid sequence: CAATSGSEQYF.

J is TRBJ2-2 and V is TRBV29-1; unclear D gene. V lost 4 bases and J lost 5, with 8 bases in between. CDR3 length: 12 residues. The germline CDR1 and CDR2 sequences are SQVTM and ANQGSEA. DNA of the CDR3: TGCAGCGTTGGAGTTTTTACCGGGGAGCTGTTTTTT. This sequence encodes CSVGVFTGELFF.

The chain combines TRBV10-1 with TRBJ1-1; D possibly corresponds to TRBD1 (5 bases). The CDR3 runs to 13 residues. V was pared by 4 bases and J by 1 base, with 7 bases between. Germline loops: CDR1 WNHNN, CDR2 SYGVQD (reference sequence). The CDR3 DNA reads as TGCGCCAGCAGTGCGCAGGGGAACACTGAAGCTTTCTTT. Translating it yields CASSAQGNTEAFF.

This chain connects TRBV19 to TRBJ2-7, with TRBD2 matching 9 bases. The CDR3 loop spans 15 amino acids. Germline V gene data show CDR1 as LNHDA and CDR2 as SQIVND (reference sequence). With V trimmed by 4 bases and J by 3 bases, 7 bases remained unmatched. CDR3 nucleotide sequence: TGTGCCAGTAGTAGTCCTACAGCGGGAGGCTACGAGCAGTACTTC. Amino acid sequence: CASSSPTAGGYEQYF.

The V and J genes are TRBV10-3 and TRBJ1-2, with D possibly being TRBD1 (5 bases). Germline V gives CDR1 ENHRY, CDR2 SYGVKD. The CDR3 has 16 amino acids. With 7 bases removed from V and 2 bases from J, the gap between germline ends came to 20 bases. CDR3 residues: CAINSSPDGGNYGYTF. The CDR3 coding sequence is TGTGCCATCAATTCGAGCCCGGACGGGGGGAACTATGGCTACACCTTC.

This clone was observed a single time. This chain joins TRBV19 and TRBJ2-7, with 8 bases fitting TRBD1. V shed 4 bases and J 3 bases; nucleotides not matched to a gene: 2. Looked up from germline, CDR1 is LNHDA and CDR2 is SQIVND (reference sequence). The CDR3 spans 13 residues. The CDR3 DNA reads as TGTGCCAGTAGTAGGACAGGGAACTACGAGCAGTACTTC. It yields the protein CASSRTGNYEQYF.

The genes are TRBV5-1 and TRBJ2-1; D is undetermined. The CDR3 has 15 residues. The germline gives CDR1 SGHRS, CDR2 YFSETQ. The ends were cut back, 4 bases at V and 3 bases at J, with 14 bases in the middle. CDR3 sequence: CASSHRFSRYNEQFF. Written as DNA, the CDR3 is TGCGCCAGCAGCCATAGGTTTAGCCGCTACAATGAGCAGTTCTTC. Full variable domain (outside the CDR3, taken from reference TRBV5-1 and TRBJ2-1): KAGVTQTPRYLIKTRGQQVTLSCSPISGHRSVSWYQQTPGQGLQFLFEYFSETQRNKGNFPGRFSGRQFSNSRSEMNVSTLELGDSALYLCASSHRFSRYNEQFFGPGTRLTVL.

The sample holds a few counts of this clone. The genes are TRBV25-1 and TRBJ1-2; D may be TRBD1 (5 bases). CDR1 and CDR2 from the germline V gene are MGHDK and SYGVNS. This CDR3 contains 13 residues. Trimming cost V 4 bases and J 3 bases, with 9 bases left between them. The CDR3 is CASSAQGDYGYTF. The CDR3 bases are TGTGCCAGCAGTGCGCAGGGCGACTATGGCTACACCTTC.

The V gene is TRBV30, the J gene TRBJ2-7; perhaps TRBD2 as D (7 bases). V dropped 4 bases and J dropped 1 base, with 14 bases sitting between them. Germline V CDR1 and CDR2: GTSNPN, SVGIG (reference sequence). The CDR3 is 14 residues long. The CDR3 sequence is CAWIQRGGSYEQYF. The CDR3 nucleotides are TGTGCCTGGATCCAGAGGGGGGGTTCCTACGAGCAGTACTTC.

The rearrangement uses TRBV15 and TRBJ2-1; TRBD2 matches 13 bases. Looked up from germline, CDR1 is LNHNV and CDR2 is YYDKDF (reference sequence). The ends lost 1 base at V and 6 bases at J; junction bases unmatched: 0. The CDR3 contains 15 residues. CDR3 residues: CATSRGLAGGNEQFF. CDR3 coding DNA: TGTGCCACCAGCAGAGGACTAGCGGGAGGCAATGAGCAGTTCTTC. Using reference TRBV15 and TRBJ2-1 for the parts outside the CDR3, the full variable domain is DAMVIQNPRYQVTQFGKPVTLSCSQTLNHNVMYWYQQKSSQAPKLLFHYYDKDFNNEADTPDNFQSRRPNTSFCFLDIRSPGLGDTAMYLCATSRGLAGGNEQFFGPGTRLTVL.